This T cell receptor beta chain was captured by sequencing in a study of beta chain features in type 1 diabetes. Overall study context: The study found patients and healthy donors alike in age, gender and cell yields. Regarding the study as a whole: In cDNA sequencing, cells with high TCR expression could be over-represented. People with Type 1 diabetes carried modestly yet significantly shorter TCRB CDR3s in all four CD4+ subsets. Although PCR might favor shorter templates, it would do so equally in patients and controls.

V was clipped by 4 bases and J by 2 bases; unmatched bases: 5. Per germline, CDR1 MGHDK and CDR2 SYGVNS. This CDR3 is 15 amino acids long. Every isolated RNA sample was fully reverse transcribed, so sequencing captured expressed TCRB transcripts. TCRdb keeps only in-frame clones here, not all; method: immunoSEQ multiplex PCR. The table has hundreds of thousands of clones, over 10% seen once. Purities in excess of 95% were seen in all sorted populations. About this clone: The antigen remains undetermined.

The chain carries TRBV25-1 and TRBJ1-1; 9 positions agree with TRBD1. Sequencing was performed on naive CD4+ T cells from blood. The source is a man younger than 30 with type 1 diabetes. This CDR3 reads CASSVLTGGNTEAFF. DNA of the CDR3: TGTGCCAGCAGTGTCCTGACAGGGGGTAACACTGAAGCTTTCTTT.